This TCR beta chain was profiled in a study of blood T cells in healthy people across ages. Regarding the study as a whole: Estimated diversity across one million T cells was deemed an underestimate.

Then a second PCR, running about 6 to 12 cycles, was carried out with a sample-barcoded 5' primer and a J-beta primer mix. Each CDR3 protein gets one entry after TCRdb re-called the 5' RACE reads with MiXCR. This sample has 2 million or so distinct CDR3 sequences, with roughly 49% found just once. Concerning this clonotype: The antigen is unknown.

With V trimmed by 3 bases and J by 6 bases, 5 bases remained unmatched. The CDR3 spans 14 residues. The germline CDR1 and CDR2 sequences are SGHTA and FQGNSA. Total RNA extracted from each sample amounted to at least 6 micrograms. Sequences were obtained from blood. This chain uses TRBV7-2 with TRBJ2-1, with 7 bases that match TRBD1. This TCR derives from a woman aged 40 to 50 in good health. CDR3 in DNA: TGTGCCAGCAGCTTTTGGACAGGTGTCAATGAGCAGTTCTTC. As protein: CASSFWTGVNEQFF.